This is a list of T cell receptor beta chains from one sample in a study of cytomegalovirus exposure and HLA in healthy donors. Assay used: immunoSEQ multiplex PCR; TCRdb lists only in-frame clones, some missing. The sample lists tens of thousands of clones, 80% to 90% occurring once. Sequencing was carried out using PBMCs. The receptors were sampled from a man aged 18 to 35 in good health and CMV-seronegative. Both conserved end residues are part of each CDR3. A D gene is named only where the DNA matches it firmly. Clone size is stated in some rows and not others, as once, few, many or a class when expanded.

TRBJ2-7,TRBV6-6,-,TRBD1,CASSPGQHSYEQYF,TGTGCCAGCAGTCCGGGACAGCACTCCTACGAGCAGTACTTC
TRBJ1-1,TRBV19,-,-,CASSIEGQEAFF,TGTGCCAGTAGTATAGAGGGGCAGGAAGCTTTCTTT
TRBJ2-1,TRBV4-3,-,TRBD2,CASSQDVAGSYNEQFF,TGCGCCAGCAGCCAAGATGTAGCGGGATCGTACAATGAGCAGTTCTTC
TRBJ2-7,TRBV5-6,once,TRBD1,CASSFGTGHREQYF,TGTGCCAGCAGCTTCGGGACAGGACATCGGGAGCAGTACTTC
TRBJ1-1,TRBV7-8,-,-,CASSSILQGGAFF,TGTGCCAGCAGCTCCATCCTTCAGGGAGGGGCTTTCTTT
TRBJ2-7,TRBV9,-,TRBD1,CASSVLTGAEQYF,TGTGCCAGCAGCGTCCTCACAGGGGCTGAGCAGTACTTC
TRBJ2-3,TRBV7-9,-,TRBD2,CASSLGSSGSTDTQYF,TGTGCCAGCAGCTTAGGGTCTAGCGGGAGCACAGATACGCAGTATTTT
TRBJ1-2,TRBV29-1,-,TRBD1,CSARQGIGRGYTF,TGCAGCGCGAGACAGGGGATCGGGCGTGGCTACACCTTC
TRBJ1-2,TRBV2,-,-,CASSDLGLRGYTF,TGTGCCAGCAGTGATCTGGGACTTCGGGGCTACACCTTC
TRBJ2-2,TRBV6-4,-,TRBD2,CASSETGGSTGELFF,TGTGCCAGCAGTGAGACCGGCGGGAGCACCGGGGAGCTGTTTTTT
TRBJ2-1,TRBV11-2,-,-,CASTRGPLSDEQFF,TGTGCCAGCACCCGGGGTCCCCTAAGCGATGAGCAGTTCTTC
TRBJ1-5,TRBV2,-,TRBD1,CASRLDRGPLGQPQHF,TGTGCCAGCAGGCTTGACAGGGGGCCCCTTGGGCAGCCCCAGCATTTT
TRBJ2-5,TRBV2,-,TRBD2,CASNLAGRETQYF,TGTGCCAGCAATTTAGCGGGAAGGGAGACCCAGTACTTC
TRBJ1-1,TRBV25-1,once,TRBD1,CASSDWQGALGAEAFF,TGTGCCAGCAGTGACTGGCAGGGGGCTCTCGGTGCTGAAGCTTTCTTT
TRBJ1-1,TRBV27,-,-,CASSVNRVTEAFF,TGTGCCAGCAGTGTAAATCGGGTTACTGAAGCTTTCTTT
TRBJ1-2,TRBV19,-,TRBD1,CASIKAGQGAHYGYTF,TGTGCCAGTATCAAAGCGGGACAGGGGGCCCACTATGGCTACACCTTC
TRBJ1-2,TRBV28,-,-,CASSLGLGALYPYGYTF,TGTGCCAGCAGTTTAGGGTTGGGCGCCCTATACCCCTATGGCTACACCTTC
TRBJ2-1,TRBV11-3,-,TRBD1,CASSNQQGNEQFF,TGTGCCAGCAGCAACCAACAGGGGAATGAGCAGTTCTTC